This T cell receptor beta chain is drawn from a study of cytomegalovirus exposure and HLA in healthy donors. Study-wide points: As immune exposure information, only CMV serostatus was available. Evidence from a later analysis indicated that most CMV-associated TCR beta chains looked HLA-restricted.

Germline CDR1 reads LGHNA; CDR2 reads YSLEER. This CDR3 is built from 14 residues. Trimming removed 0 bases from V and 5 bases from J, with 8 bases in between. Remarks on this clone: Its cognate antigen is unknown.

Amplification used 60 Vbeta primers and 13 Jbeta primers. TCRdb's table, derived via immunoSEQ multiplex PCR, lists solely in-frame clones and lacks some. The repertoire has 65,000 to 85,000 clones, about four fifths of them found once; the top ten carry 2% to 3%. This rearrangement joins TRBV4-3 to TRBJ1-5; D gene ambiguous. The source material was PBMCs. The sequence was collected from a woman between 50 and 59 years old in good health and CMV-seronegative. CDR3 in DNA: TGCGCCAGCAGCCAAGATGTCAGGTATCAGCCCCAGCATTTT. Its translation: CASSQDVRYQPQHF.